The 28 T cell receptor beta chains below come from one sample, sequenced in a study of identifying expanded T cells in peripheral blood. Some clones are missing from TCRdb's copy, which holds only in-frame ones; the method was immunoSEQ multiplex PCR. This table holds fewer than 65,000 clones, about 87% found once. Sequenced input: blood. All receptors come from a person between 18 and 75 years old in good health.

In this sample, this clone turned up once. This chain uses TRBV2 with TRBJ2-7; 7 positions agree with TRBD2. This CDR3 region has 17 residues. With V trimmed by 2 bases and J by 1 base, 11 bases remained unmatched. From germline, CDR1 is SNHLY and CDR2 FYNNEI. The chain's CDR3 is CASSESVGGRGSYEQYF. CDR3 sequence (DNA): TGTGCCAGCAGTGAAAGTGTTGGGGGGAGGGGTTCCTACGAGCAGTACTTC.

This rearrangement joins TRBV6-6 to TRBJ2-2; no firm D call. Germline CDR1 and CDR2: MNHNY and SVGAGI (reference sequence). This CDR3 region has 12 residues. V was shortened by 5 bases and J by 6 bases, with 7 bases between the two germline ends. CDR3 DNA: TGTGCCAGCAGTCCGTCCTCCGGGGAGCTGTTTTTT. Translated, it gives CASSPSSGELFF.

The rearrangement uses TRBV19 and TRBJ2-6, with a tentative D call TRBD1 (6 bases). Germline V CDR1 and CDR2: LNHDA, SQIVND (reference sequence). Trimming removed 4 bases from V and 5 bases from J, with 12 bases in between. This CDR3 has 15 residues. The CDR3 protein is CASSTTGDRANVLTF. The CDR3 bases are TGTGCCAGTAGTACGACCGGGGACAGGGCCAACGTCCTGACTTTC.

The rearrangement uses TRBV5-1 and TRBJ2-3; D gene unclear. The CDR3 loop spans 14 amino acids. Germline V gene lookup returns CDR1 SGHRS and CDR2 YFSETQ. Trimming took off 0 bases at V and 0 bases at J, with 5 bases between the two ends. The DNA of the CDR3 is TGCGCCAGCAGCTTGGAACCTAGCACAGATACGCAGTATTTT. Protein sequence: CASSLEPSTDTQYF.

This clone was found once. The rearrangement joins TRBV9 to TRBJ2-2; 8 bases are a match to TRBD2. CDR3 length: 16 amino acids. CDR1 and CDR2 (germline): SGDLS, YYNGEE. Germline trimming cut 3 bases from V and 3 bases from J; bases unmatched to any gene: 7. The CDR3 reads CASSEGREGDTGELFF. The DNA of the CDR3 is TGTGCCAGCAGCGAAGGACGGGAGGGGGACACCGGGGAGCTGTTTTTT.

This clone was observed a few times. The CDR3 bases are TGTGCCAGCAGTTCGGGACAGGACTATGGCTACACCTTC. Translated, it gives CASSSGQDYGYTF. This chain connects TRBV27 to TRBJ1-2, with 8 bases aligning to TRBD1. Trimming cost V 4 bases and J 3 bases; bases outside gene matches: 1. Germline CDR1 reads MNHEY; CDR2 reads SMNVEV (reference sequence). This CDR3 is 13 amino acids long.

This chain links TRBV2 with TRBJ2-2; D not resolved. Trimming removed 5 bases at V and 2 bases at J, with 9 bases between. Germline CDR1 SNHLY, CDR2 FYNNEI. The CDR3 spans 14 residues. This CDR3 reads CASSPLQNTGELFF. CDR3 bases: TGTGCCAGCAGTCCCCTCCAAAACACCGGGGAGCTGTTTTTT.

The rearrangement joins TRBV20-1 to TRBJ1-1; no reliable D call. CDR1 is DFQATT, CDR2 SNEGSKA, per germline (reference sequence). There are 11 residues in the CDR3. V was cut by 3 bases and J by 7 bases, with 9 bases left in between. The CDR3 protein is CSASRSSEAFF. In DNA form, the CDR3 reads TGCAGTGCTAGTCGGAGCAGTGAAGCTTTCTTT.

The rearrangement uses TRBV6-5 and TRBJ2-5; 12 bases are shared with TRBD2. CDR1 is MNHEY, CDR2 SVGAGI, per germline. The length of the CDR3 is 15 residues. V was clipped by 7 bases and J by 5 bases; unmatched bases: 8. The CDR3 DNA is TGTGCCAGCACCCAACTAGCGGGGGGCGGTGAGACCCAGTACTTC. Translating it yields CASTQLAGGGETQYF.

J is TRBJ2-3 and V is TRBV4-3; 8 positions match TRBD2. Per the germline V gene, CDR1 is LGHNA and CDR2 is YSLEER. V dropped 0 bases and J dropped 1; count of bases not matched to a gene: 9. CDR3 size: 18 residues. CDR3 residues: CASSQDMQRETRTDTQYF. Here the CDR3 DNA reads TGCGCCAGCAGCCAAGATATGCAGCGGGAGACCCGCACAGATACGCAGTATTTT.

V is TRBV13 and J is TRBJ2-3; no clear D gene. Trimming shortened V by 7 bases and J by 0 bases, and 11 bases separated the two germline ends. Germline V gene sequence: CDR1 PRHDT, CDR2 FYEKMQ (reference sequence). The CDR3 length is 14 residues. CDR3 DNA sequence: TGTGCCAGCACCCCGCGCGTAAGCACAGATACGCAGTATTTT. Its protein product is CASTPRVSTDTQYF. Full variable domain (missing parts from reference TRBV13 and TRBJ2-3): AAGVIQSPRHLIKEKRETATLKCYPIPRHDTVYWYQQGPGQDPQFLISFYEKMQSDKGSIPDRFSAQQFSDYHSELNMSSLELGDSALYFCASTPRVSTDTQYFGPGTRLTVL.

V is TRBV5-1 and J is TRBJ2-1; 7 nucleotides align to TRBD1. The ends lost 4 bases at V and 3 bases at J; junction bases unmatched: 7. This CDR3 has 15 amino acids. The germline V gene has CDR1 SGHRS and CDR2 YFSETQ. CDR3 sequence reads: CASSPTGESYNEQFF. The CDR3 DNA sequence: TGCGCCAGCAGCCCTACAGGGGAGAGCTACAATGAGCAGTTCTTC.

The table lists this clone with a few counts. The rearrangement links TRBV14 to TRBJ1-2; possibly TRBD1 for D (5 bases). In germline, CDR1 is SGHDN, CDR2 FVKESK. With 1 base removed from V and 2 bases from J, the gap between germline ends came to 11 bases. This CDR3 has 15 residues. As DNA, the CDR3 is TGTGCCAGCAGCCAAGGACTCGGGGGGAACTATGGCTACACCTTC. Amino acids: CASSQGLGGNYGYTF.

The rearrangement joins TRBV28 to TRBJ1-4, with D perhaps matching TRBD1 (5 bases). Germline V gene data show CDR1 as MDHEN and CDR2 as SYDVKM. The CDR3 totals 17 residues. V dropped 3 bases and J dropped 0 bases, with 14 bases sitting between them. The CDR3 coding sequence is TGTGCCAGCAGTTTGGCCAGGGAAGGGGCAACTAATGAAAAACTGTTTTTT. It encodes CASSLAREGATNEKLFF.

This rearrangement joins TRBV30 to TRBJ1-6, with 8 nucleotides matching TRBD1. J lost 8 bases, V lost 2 bases, and 2 bases had no gene match. Per germline, CDR1 GTSNPN and CDR2 SVGIG (reference sequence). The CDR3 contains 13 residues. The chain's CDR3 is CAWSKDRDSPLHF. The CDR3 region has the DNA TGTGCCTGGAGTAAGGACAGGGATTCACCCCTCCACTTT.

The chain is built from TRBV5-4 and TRBJ2-1; D call uncertain. Trimming took 0 bases from V and 2 from J, leaving 9 bases between them. Germline V gene data show CDR1 as SGHNT and CDR2 as YYREEE (reference sequence). The CDR3 runs to 15 residues. CDR3 in DNA: TGTGCCAGCAGCTTGGTCCCGGGCCCCTACAATGAGCAGTTCTTC. Its protein is CASSLVPGPYNEQFF.

In its sample, this clone was seen many times. The chain employs TRBV30 and TRBJ1-2, with unresolved D. Trimming took 2 bases from V and 5 from J, leaving 6 bases between them. This CDR3 region has 11 residues. Germline CDR1 GTSNPN, CDR2 SVGIG (reference sequence). The DNA of the CDR3 is TGTGCCTGGAGTTCAGTGTATGGCTACACCTTC. Its protein is CAWSSVYGYTF.

This clone was counted only a few times. CDR3 sequence reads: CASSVSGQENEKLFF. The CDR3 bases are TGTGCCAGCAGCGTCTCGGGACAGGAGAATGAAAAACTGTTTTTT. The chain is built from TRBV9 and TRBJ1-4; TRBD1 aligns across 8 bases. The CDR3 length is 15 residues. Per the germline V gene, CDR1 is SGDLS and CDR2 is YYNGEE. The V and J ends lost 2 bases and 5 bases, in that order; junction bases with no gene match: 5. The entire variable domain, with the rest obtained from reference TRBV9 and TRBJ1-4, is as follows: DSGVTQTPKHLITATGQRVTLRCSPRSGDLSVYWYQQSLDQGLQFLIQYYNGEERAKGNILERFSAQQFPDLHSELNLSSLELGDSALYFCASSVSGQENEKLFFGSGTQLSVL.

This clone was recorded many times. The V and J genes are TRBV6-6 and TRBJ2-5; 10 positions agree with TRBD2. Germline V gene sequence: CDR1 MNHNY, CDR2 SVGAGI (reference sequence). J lost 1 base, V lost 0 bases, and 2 bases had no gene match. The CDR3 is 16 amino acids. CDR3 region: CASSYSTSGIQETQYF. The CDR3 nucleotides are TGTGCCAGCAGTTACTCTACTAGCGGGATCCAAGAGACCCAGTACTTC.

This chain connects TRBV19 to TRBJ2-3, with D perhaps matching TRBD1 or TRBD2 (5 bases each). V was shortened by 5 bases and J by 0 bases, with 9 bases between the two germline ends. Germline V lookup: CDR1 LNHDA, CDR2 SQIVND (reference sequence). The CDR3 totals 14 residues. The CDR3: CASSLGVSTDTQYF. The CDR3 region has the DNA TGTGCCAGTAGTTTGGGGGTTAGCACAGATACGCAGTATTTT.

This chain links TRBV30 with TRBJ1-2; D gene unclear. The CDR3 spans 15 residues. Deletions cut 0 bases from V and 0 bases from J, with 11 bases between. CDR1 and CDR2 (germline): GTSNPN, SVGIG (reference sequence). The CDR3 is CAWSVRYSPNYGYTF. CDR3 bases: TGTGCCTGGAGTGTACGGTACTCACCTAACTATGGCTACACCTTC.

The chain couples TRBV7-8 to TRBJ1-5, with no clear D. This CDR3 is built from 13 residues. Germline V gives CDR1 SGHVS, CDR2 FQNEAQ. V was pared by 1 base and J by 6 bases, with 7 bases between. CDR3: CASSLVRSQPQHF. The CDR3 bases are TGTGCCAGCAGCTTAGTTAGGTCTCAGCCCCAGCATTTT.

The V gene is TRBV30, the J gene TRBJ2-6; weak D call: TRBD1 (5 bases). The V and J ends lost 4 bases and 0 bases respectively, with 7 bases between them. This CDR3 is 14 amino acids long. Germline V gene sequence: CDR1 GTSNPN, CDR2 SVGIG (reference sequence). CDR3 bases: TGTGCCTGGACTGACAGCTCTGGGGCCAACGTCCTGACTTTC. It is translated as CAWTDSSGANVLTF. The full variable domain, with the rest looked up from reference TRBV30 and TRBJ2-6, is SQTIHQWPATLVQPVGSPLSLECTVEGTSNPNLYWYRQAAGRGLQLLFYSVGIGQISSEVPQNLSASRPQDRQFILSSKKLLLSDSGFYLCAWTDSSGANVLTFGAGSRLTVL.

The rearrangement joins TRBV5-5 to TRBJ2-3, with D hard to call. Trimming shortened V by 0 bases and J by 4 bases, and 15 bases separated the two germline ends. The CDR3 has 16 residues. Germline V gene lookup returns CDR1 SGHKS and CDR2 YYEKEE (reference sequence). The CDR3 reads CASSLASATYADTQYF. The CDR3 DNA reads TGTGCCAGCAGCTTGGCCTCCGCAACTTATGCAGATACGCAGTATTTT.

The chain combines TRBV5-5 with TRBJ1-4, with 8 nucleotides matching TRBD1. This CDR3 has 15 amino acids. V lost 5 bases to trimming and J lost 7 bases; unmatched junction nucleotides: 10. In germline, CDR1 is SGHKS, CDR2 YYEKEE (reference sequence). The CDR3 DNA reads as TGTGCCAGCAGATTAGACAGGGGAGGATTTGAAAAACTGTTTTTT. This sequence encodes CASRLDRGGFEKLFF.

The chain employs TRBV15 and TRBJ2-6; either TRBD1 or TRBD2 may supply D (5 bases each). Between the trimmed V and J ends, which lost 4 bases and 0 bases, there was a span of 10 bases. CDR1 is LNHNV and CDR2 is YYDKDF in the germline V gene (reference sequence). The CDR3 totals 16 residues. The CDR3 coding sequence is TGTGCCACCAGCAAGGTGGGGGACTCTGGGGCCAACGTCCTGACTTTC. Protein: CATSKVGDSGANVLTF.

This chain links TRBV10-1 with TRBJ2-5; 8 positions match TRBD2. CDR1 is WNHNN, CDR2 SYGVQD, per germline (reference sequence). CDR3 size: 16 residues. After removal of 3 bases from V and 5 bases from J, the junction contained 11 bases not matched to a gene. The CDR3 region is CASSEPRGGLGETQYF. Here the CDR3 DNA reads TGCGCCAGCAGTGAACCACGGGGGGGTCTTGGGGAGACCCAGTACTTC.

The chain employs TRBV4-2 and TRBJ2-5; 7 nucleotides align to TRBD1. This CDR3 contains 14 residues. With V trimmed by 4 bases and J by 1 base, 3 bases remained unmatched. Germline CDR1 LGHNA, CDR2 YNFKEQ. The CDR3 loop reads CASSRDRAQETQYF. The CDR3 nucleotides are TGTGCCAGCAGCCGCGACAGGGCCCAAGAGACCCAGTACTTC.